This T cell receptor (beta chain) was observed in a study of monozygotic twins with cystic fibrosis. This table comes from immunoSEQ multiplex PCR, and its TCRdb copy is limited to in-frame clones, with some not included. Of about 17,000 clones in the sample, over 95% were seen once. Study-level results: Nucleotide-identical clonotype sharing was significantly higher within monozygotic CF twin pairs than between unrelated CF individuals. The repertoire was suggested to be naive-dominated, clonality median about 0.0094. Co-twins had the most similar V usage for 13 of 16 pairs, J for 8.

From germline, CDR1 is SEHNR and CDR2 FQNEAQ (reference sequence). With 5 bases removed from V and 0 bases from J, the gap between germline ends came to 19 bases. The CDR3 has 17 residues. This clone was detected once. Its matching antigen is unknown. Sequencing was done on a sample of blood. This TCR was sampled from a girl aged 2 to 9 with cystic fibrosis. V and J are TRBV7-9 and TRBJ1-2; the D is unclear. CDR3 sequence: CASSAGKGADTNYGYTF. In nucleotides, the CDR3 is TGTGCCAGCAGCGCAGGCAAGGGAGCAGATACTAACTATGGCTACACCTTC.